This TCR beta chain emerged from a study of T-cell memory formation after mild COVID-19. Study-wide context: Largely, TCR clusters stayed within a single donor. Study-level points and caveats: Unconfirmed was the SARS-CoV-2 specificity of second-wave clones that peaked on day 37. A balance of CD4 and CD8 characterized clones contracting day 15 to 85, whereas later expanders leaned CD4+.

MiXCR was run by TCRdb on the 5' RACE reads, yielding one entry per CDR3 protein. The sample records hundreds of thousands of distinct CDR3 sequences, around 14% being singletons. A few counts support this clonotype. What it binds is unknown. The CDR3 length is 15 residues. V lost 3 bases, J lost 2 bases, and 2 bases stayed unmatched. Germline V lookup: CDR1 SGHNT, CDR2 YYREEE (reference sequence). The sequenced material came from PBMCs or a T cell subset sorted from them (not recorded which). The V call is TRBV5-4, the J call TRBJ2-6, with TRBD1 identical over 7 bases. The source of this sequence is a young man who had mild COVID-19 (a few samples of this study predate the infection). Cell type and time point are not known. The DNA of the CDR3 is TGTGCCAGCAGCTCGACAGGGCCTGGGGCCAACGTCCTGACTTTC. Translation gives CASSSTGPGANVLTF.